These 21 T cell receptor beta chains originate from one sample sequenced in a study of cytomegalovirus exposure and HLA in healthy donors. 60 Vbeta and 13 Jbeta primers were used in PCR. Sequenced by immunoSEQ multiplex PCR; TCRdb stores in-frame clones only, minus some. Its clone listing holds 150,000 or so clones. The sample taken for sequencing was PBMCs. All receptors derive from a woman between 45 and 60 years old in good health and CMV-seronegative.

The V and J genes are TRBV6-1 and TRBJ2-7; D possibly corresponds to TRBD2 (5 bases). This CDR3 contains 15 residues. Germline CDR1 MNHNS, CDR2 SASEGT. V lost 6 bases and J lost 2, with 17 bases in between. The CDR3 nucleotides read TGTGCCAGCAGGCGACGGGAAGAATCACCCTACGAGCAGTACTTC. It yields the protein CASRRREESPYEQYF.

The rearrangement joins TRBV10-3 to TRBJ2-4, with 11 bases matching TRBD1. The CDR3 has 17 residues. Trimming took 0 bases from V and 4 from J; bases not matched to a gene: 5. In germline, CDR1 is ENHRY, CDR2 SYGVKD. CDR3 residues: CAISESGTGGRKNIQYF. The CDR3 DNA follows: TGTGCCATCAGTGAGTCCGGGACAGGGGGACGAAAAAACATTCAGTACTTC.

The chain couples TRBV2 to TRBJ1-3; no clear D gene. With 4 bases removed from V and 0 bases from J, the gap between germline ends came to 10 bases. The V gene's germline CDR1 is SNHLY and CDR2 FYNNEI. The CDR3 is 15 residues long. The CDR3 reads CASSGTVSSGNTIYF. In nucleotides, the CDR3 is TGTGCCAGCAGTGGGACTGTGAGCTCTGGAAACACCATATATTTT. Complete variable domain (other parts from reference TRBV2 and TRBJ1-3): EPEVTQTPSHQVTQMGQEVILRCVPISNHLYFYWYRQILGQKVEFLVSFYNNEISEKSEIFDDQFSVERPDGSNFTLKIRSTKLEDSAMYFCASSGTVSSGNTIYFGEGSWLTVV.

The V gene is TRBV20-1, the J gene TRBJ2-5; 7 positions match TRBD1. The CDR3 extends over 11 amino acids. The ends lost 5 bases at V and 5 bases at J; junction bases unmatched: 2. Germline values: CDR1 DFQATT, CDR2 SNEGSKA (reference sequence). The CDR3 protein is CSALQGETQYF. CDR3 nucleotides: TGCAGTGCTTTACAGGGGGAGACCCAGTACTTC.

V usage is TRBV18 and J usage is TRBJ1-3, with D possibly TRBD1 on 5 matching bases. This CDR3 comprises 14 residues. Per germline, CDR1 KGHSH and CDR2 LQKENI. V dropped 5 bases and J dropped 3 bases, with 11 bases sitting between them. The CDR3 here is CASSATDSGNTIYF. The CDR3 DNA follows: TGTGCCAGCTCAGCCACAGACAGTGGAAACACCATATATTTT.

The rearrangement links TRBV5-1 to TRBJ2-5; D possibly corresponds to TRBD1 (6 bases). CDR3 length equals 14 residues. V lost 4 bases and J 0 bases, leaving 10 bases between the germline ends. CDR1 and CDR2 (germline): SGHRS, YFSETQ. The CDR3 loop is CASSSGQYQETQYF. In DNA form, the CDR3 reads TGCGCCAGCAGCAGCGGACAGTACCAAGAGACCCAGTACTTC.

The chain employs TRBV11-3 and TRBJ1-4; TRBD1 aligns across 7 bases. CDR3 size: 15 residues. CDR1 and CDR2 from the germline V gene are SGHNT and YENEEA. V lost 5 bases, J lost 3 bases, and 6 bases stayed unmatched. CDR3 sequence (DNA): TGTGCCAGCAGCCCTGGGACAGAGCCTAATGAAAAACTGTTTTTT. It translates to CASSPGTEPNEKLFF.

In DNA, the CDR3 is TGTGCCTGGAGCTTCGGGAGGGACACTGAAGCTTTCTTT. Translating it yields CAWSFGRDTEAFF. The rearrangement joins TRBV30 to TRBJ1-1; D uncertain. V lost 3 bases and J 3 bases, leaving 11 bases between the germline ends. Germline CDR1 reads GTSNPN; CDR2 reads SVGIG (reference sequence). There are 13 residues in the CDR3.

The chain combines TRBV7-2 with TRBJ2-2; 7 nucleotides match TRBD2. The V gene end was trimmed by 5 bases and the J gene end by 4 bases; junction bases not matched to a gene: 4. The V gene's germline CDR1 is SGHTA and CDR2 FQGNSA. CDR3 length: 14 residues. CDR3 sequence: CASSRAGPTGELFF. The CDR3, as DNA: TGTGCCAGCAGCAGAGCGGGGCCCACCGGGGAGCTGTTTTTT. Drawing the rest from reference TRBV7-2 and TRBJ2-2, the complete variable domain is GAGVSQSPSNKVTEKGKDVELRCDPISGHTALYWYRQSLGQGLEFLIYFQGNSAPDKSGLPSDRFSAERTGGSVSTLTIQRTQQEDSAVYLCASSRAGPTGELFFGEGSRLTVL.

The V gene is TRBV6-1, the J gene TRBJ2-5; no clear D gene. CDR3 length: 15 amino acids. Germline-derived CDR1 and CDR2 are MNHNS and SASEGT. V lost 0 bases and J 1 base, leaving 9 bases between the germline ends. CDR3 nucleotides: TGTGCCAGCAGTGAAGCTTTCCCTCTCCAAGAGACCCAGTACTTC. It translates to CASSEAFPLQETQYF.

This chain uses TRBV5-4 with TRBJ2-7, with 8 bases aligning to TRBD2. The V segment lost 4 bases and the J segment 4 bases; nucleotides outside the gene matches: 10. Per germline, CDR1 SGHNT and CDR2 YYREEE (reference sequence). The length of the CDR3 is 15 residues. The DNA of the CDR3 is TGTGCCAGCAGCCTGCCGTATAGCGGGGTTTACGAGCAGTACTTC. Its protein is CASSLPYSGVYEQYF.

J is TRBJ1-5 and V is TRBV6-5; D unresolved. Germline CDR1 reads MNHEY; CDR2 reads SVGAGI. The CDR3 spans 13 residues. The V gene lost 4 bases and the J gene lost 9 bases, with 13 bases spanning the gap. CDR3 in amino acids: CASSSTVGRPQHF. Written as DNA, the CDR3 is TGTGCCAGCAGTTCTACAGTTGGGCGGCCCCAGCATTTT.

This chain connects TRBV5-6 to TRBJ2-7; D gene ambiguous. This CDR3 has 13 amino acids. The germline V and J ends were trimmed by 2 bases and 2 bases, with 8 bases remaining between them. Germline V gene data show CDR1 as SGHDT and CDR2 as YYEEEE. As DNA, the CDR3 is TGTGCCAGCAGCTTCTCTCCCCCCTACGAGCAGTACTTC. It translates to CASSFSPPYEQYF.

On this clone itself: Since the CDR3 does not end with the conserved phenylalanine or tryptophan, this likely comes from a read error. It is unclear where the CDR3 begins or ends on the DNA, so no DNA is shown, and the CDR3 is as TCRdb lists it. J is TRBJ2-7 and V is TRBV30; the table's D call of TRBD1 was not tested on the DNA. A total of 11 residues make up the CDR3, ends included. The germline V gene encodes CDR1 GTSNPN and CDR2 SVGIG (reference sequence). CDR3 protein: CAWSAGTGAAL.

This CDR3 is CASSPSGGLVQYF. The CDR3 DNA reads as TGTGCCAGCAGTCCGAGCGGGGGGCTCGTGCAGTACTTC. The chain has TRBV6-5 and TRBJ2-7, with 9 nucleotides matching TRBD2. The V and J ends lost 5 bases and 9 bases, in that order; junction bases with no gene match: 8. Germline lookup yields CDR1 MNHEY and CDR2 SVGAGI. The CDR3 covers 13 residues.

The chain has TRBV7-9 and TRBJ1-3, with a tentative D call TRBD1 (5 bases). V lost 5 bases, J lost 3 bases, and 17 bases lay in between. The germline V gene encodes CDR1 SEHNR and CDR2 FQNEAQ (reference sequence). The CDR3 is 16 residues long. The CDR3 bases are TGTGCCAGCAGCACCTCGGTCTCGGGGGGTGGAAACACCATATATTTT. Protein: CASSTSVSGGGNTIYF.

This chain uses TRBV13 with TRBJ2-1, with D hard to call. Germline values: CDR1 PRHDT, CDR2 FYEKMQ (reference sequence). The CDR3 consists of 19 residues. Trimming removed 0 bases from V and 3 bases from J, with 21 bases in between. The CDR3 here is CASSLGPTGLAKNYNEQFF. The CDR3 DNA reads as TGTGCCAGCAGCTTAGGCCCTACGGGTTTGGCCAAAAACTACAATGAGCAGTTCTTC.

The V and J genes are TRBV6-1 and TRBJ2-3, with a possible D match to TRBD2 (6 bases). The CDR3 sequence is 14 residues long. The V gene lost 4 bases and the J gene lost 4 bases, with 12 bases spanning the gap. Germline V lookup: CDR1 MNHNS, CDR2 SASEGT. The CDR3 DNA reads TGTGCCAGCAGTGGCGGGGCCCTACCAGATACGCAGTATTTT. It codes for CASSGGALPDTQYF.

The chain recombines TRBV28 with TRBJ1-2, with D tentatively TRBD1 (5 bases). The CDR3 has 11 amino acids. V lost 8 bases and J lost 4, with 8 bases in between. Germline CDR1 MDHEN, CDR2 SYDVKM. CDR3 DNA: TGTGCCAGCCAGGGAGGCTATGGCTACACCTTC. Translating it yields CASQGGYGYTF.

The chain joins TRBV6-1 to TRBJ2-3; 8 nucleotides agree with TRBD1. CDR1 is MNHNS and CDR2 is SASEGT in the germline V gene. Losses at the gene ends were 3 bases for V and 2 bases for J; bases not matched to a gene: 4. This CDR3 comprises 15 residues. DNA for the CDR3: TGTGCCAGCAGTGAGACAGGGGATCCCACAGATACGCAGTATTTT. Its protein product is CASSETGDPTDTQYF.

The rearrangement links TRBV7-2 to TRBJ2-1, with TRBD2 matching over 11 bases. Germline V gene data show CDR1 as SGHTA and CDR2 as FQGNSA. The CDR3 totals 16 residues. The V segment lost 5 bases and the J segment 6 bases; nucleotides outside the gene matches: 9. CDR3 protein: CASSRHTSGGSNEQFF. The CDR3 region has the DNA TGTGCCAGCAGCCGACATACTAGCGGGGGCTCCAATGAGCAGTTCTTC.